The 4 T cell receptor beta chains below come from one sample, sequenced in a study of blood T cell repertoires in COVID-19. Sequenced by immunoSEQ multiplex PCR; TCRdb stores in-frame clones only, minus some. The table includes 110,000 or so clones, approximately 80% detected once. The sequencing sample was made of peripheral blood. These receptors came from a woman aged 70-85 years with acute or convalescent COVID-19.

The chain employs TRBV28 and TRBJ2-2; 13 positions agree with TRBD2. CDR3 length equals 19 residues. CDR1 and CDR2 (germline): MDHEN, SYDVKM. After removal of 6 bases from V and 7 bases from J, the junction contained 17 bases not matched to a gene. The CDR3 region is CASRGNPGLAGFRGGELFF. The CDR3 nucleotides are TGTGCCAGCAGGGGAAACCCGGGACTAGCGGGATTTAGGGGCGGGGAGCTGTTTTTT.

This clone was found once. The chain recombines TRBV9 with TRBJ1-3; maybe TRBD1 (6 bases). Germline CDR1 is SGDLS and CDR2 is YYNGEE. V was pared by 4 bases and J by 3 bases, with 11 bases between. The length of the CDR3 is 14 residues. CDR3 nucleotides: TGTGCCAGCAGCATCCAGGGGAGTGGAAACACCATATATTTT. Protein: CASSIQGSGNTIYF.

The chain has TRBV6-2 or TRBV6-3 and TRBJ2-3, with TRBD2 matching 10 bases. J was trimmed by 5 bases and V by 7 bases; bases with no gene match: 12. Looked up from germline, CDR1 is MNHEY and CDR2 is SVGEGT. The CDR3 has 16 residues. CDR3: CASTPHSGGALDTQYF. As DNA, the CDR3 is TGTGCCAGCACCCCCCACAGCGGGGGGGCCCTAGATACGCAGTATTTT.

The chain recombines TRBV7-3 with TRBJ2-5; D is perhaps TRBD2 (6 bases). Germline CDR1 reads SGHTA; CDR2 reads FQGTGA. Trimming removed 4 bases from V and 5 bases from J, with 8 bases in between. CDR3 length equals 12 residues. The CDR3 DNA follows: TGTGCCAGCAGCTCCGGGACTGAGACCCAGTACTTC. Its translation is CASSSGTETQYF. The variable domain in full, completed from reference TRBV7-3 and TRBJ2-5, reads GAGVSQTPSNKVTEKGKYVELRCDPISGHTALYWYRQSLGQGPEFLIYFQGTGAADDSGLPNDRFFAVRPEGSVSTLKIQRTERGDSAVYLCASSSGTETQYFGPGTRLLVL.